A selection of T cell receptor beta chains follows, all from one sample in a study of Ad26.COV2.S vaccination and SARS-CoV-2 variants. Method: immunoSEQ multiplex PCR; TCRdb's copy keeps in-frame clones and lacks some. The table includes around 320,000 clones, just under 85% detected once. The sample consisted of peripheral blood, taken in a trial of Ad26.COV2.S vaccine versus placebo. Every receptor here comes from a person between 18 and 65 years old who received the Ad26.COV2.S COVID-19 vaccine or a placebo. Each CDR3 is given with its conserved first and last residue. D genes are given only for firm matches. Clone size appears in some rows only: once, few, many, or a class for an expanded clone.

TRBD1 | . | TRBJ2-7 | TRBV9 | TGTGCCAGCAGCTTTGGACAGGGAACCTACGAGCAGTACTTC | CASSFGQGTYEQYF
. | once | TRBJ2-2 | TRBV5-1 | TGCGCCAGCAGCTTGATGGCAGACACGAACACCGGGGAGCTGTTTTTT | CASSLMADTNTGELFF
. | . | TRBJ2-5 | TRBV27 | TGTGCCAGCAGGCGGGGGACAGGTGGAGAGACCCAGTACTTC | CASRRGTGGETQYF
. | . | TRBJ2-7 | TRBV6-5 | TGTGCCAGCAGTCGGGACGGAGCCTCCTACGAGCAGTACTTC | CASSRDGASYEQYF
. | . | TRBJ1-1 | TRBV5-1 | TGCGCCAGCAGCCCGGGACTCGGGAACACTGAAGCTTTCTTT | CASSPGLGNTEAFF
TRBD2 | once | TRBJ2-5 | TRBV20-1 | TGCAGTGCTAGTCGACTAGCGGGGGATCTTGGGGCCCAGTACTTC | CSASRLAGDLGAQYF
TRBD1 | . | TRBJ2-7 | TRBV10-3 | TGTGCCATCAGCGGTAAGGGGGGGGACAGGGATTTCCCCCCTGGGGAGCAGTACTTC | CAISGKGGDRDFPPGEQYF
. | . | TRBJ2-7 | TRBV11-1 | TGTGCCAGCAGCCCCTCCCCGATCTCCTACGAGCAGTACTTC | CASSPSPISYEQYF
. | . | TRBJ1-4 | TRBV9 | TGTGCCAGCAGCGCCCTGACAGGTCGAGGTGAAAAACTGTTTTTT | CASSALTGRGEKLFF
. | . | TRBJ2-7 | TRBV24-1 | TGTGCCACCAGTCGGGGGGCGCAGGGCGAGCAGTACTTC | CATSRGAQGEQYF
TRBD2 | . | TRBJ2-6 | TRBV6-5 | TGTGCCAGCAGCCCGGGGGGTTCTGGGGCCAACGTCCTGACTTTC | CASSPGGSGANVLTF
. | . | TRBJ1-5 | TRBV3-1/TRBV3-2 | TGTGCCAGCAGCCAAGACAGTTTGGAGTCGCTGCCCCAGCATTTT | CASSQDSLESLPQHF
TRBD1 | once | TRBJ2-7 | TRBV24-1 | TGTGCCACCAGGAAAGGGACAGGGGAGTATTCCTACGAGCAGTACTTC | CATRKGTGEYSYEQYF
. | . | TRBJ1-1 | TRBV6-4 | TGTGCCAGCAGTGACAGCTTGAACACTGAAGCTTTCTTT | CASSDSLNTEAFF
TRBD1 | . | TRBJ2-1 | TRBV27 | TGTGCCAGCAGTTGGGGGACAGGACCCAATGAGCAGTTCTTC | CASSWGTGPNEQFF
. | . | TRBJ1-5 | TRBV10-1 | TGCGCCAGCAGTTCCCAGCTGAATCAGCCCCAGCATTTT | CASSSQLNQPQHF
. | . | TRBJ2-7 | TRBV5-4 | TGTGCCAGCAGCTTGGACAGGACCACCTACGAGCAGTACTTC | CASSLDRTTYEQYF
. | . | TRBJ1-4 | TRBV6-1 | TGTGCCAGCAGTGAATGGGTTGGAACTAATGAAAAACTGTTTTTT | CASSEWVGTNEKLFF
TRBD2 | . | TRBJ2-1 | TRBV15 | TGTGCCACCAGCAGAAACCCTAGCGGGGGGACTTACAATGAGCAGTTCTTC | CATSRNPSGGTYNEQFF
TRBD1 | . | TRBJ2-7 | TRBV11-3 | TGTGCCAGCAGCATTAGGACAGGCTACCCCTACGAGCAGTACTTC | CASSIRTGYPYEQYF
. | . | TRBJ2-7 | TRBV6-2/TRBV6-3 | TGTGCCAGCAGCTCAAGGGGGGGGGCCTACGAGCAGTACTTC | CASSSRGGAYEQYF
TRBD1 | few | TRBJ2-7 | TRBV5-1 | TGCGCCAGCAGCTCCCACCGGGACAGGGGGCCCGAGCAGTACTTC | CASSSHRDRGPEQYF
TRBD2 | . | TRBJ2-1 | TRBV13 | TGTGCCAGCAGCTTAACTAGCGGGGTTGGGGGTGAGCAGTTCTTC | CASSLTSGVGGEQFF
. | . | TRBJ2-7 | TRBV24-1 | TGTGCCACCAGTGATGGGTACGAGCAGTACTTC | CATSDGYEQYF
. | . | TRBJ1-1 | TRBV6-5 | TGTGCCAGCAGACCGTACCACAGATTGAACACTGAAGCTTTCTTT | CASRPYHRLNTEAFF
. | . | TRBJ2-4 | TRBV7-2 | TGTGCCAGCAGCTTAGATCCAGCCAAAAACATTCAGTACTTC | CASSLDPAKNIQYF
TRBD2 | . | TRBJ2-2 | TRBV19 | TGTGCCAGTAGTATAGTGTTCGGCGGGGGAAACACCGGGGAGCTGTTTTTT | CASSIVFGGGNTGELFF
. | . | TRBJ1-1 | TRBV2 | TGTGCCAGCAGTGACAGGAAAATGAACACTGAAGCTTTCTTT | CASSDRKMNTEAFF
TRBD1 | . | TRBJ1-3 | TRBV6-6 | TGTGCCAGCAGTCCCGGAGACAGGGGGACCAGCTCTGGAAACACCATATATTTT | CASSPGDRGTSSGNTIYF
. | . | TRBJ2-7 | TRBV11-2 | TGTGCCAGCACTCTGAACGGCGAAACCTACGAGCAGTACTTC | CASTLNGETYEQYF
TRBD1 | . | TRBJ1-1 | TRBV7-3 | TGTGCCAGCAGCCACAACGCACAGGGGACAGCTTTCTTT | CASSHNAQGTAFF
. | . | TRBJ2-3 | TRBV4-1 | TGCGCCAGCAGCCAATATGTAAGCACAGATACGCAGTATTTT | CASSQYVSTDTQYF
TRBD1 | . | TRBJ2-7 | TRBV29-1 | TGCAGCGTTGGGACAGGGGATGGAAGCGAGCAGTACTTC | CSVGTGDGSEQYF
. | once | TRBJ2-7 | TRBV6-5 | TGTGCCAGCAGTTACTCGACCGGGACTGCTTTCGAGCAGTACTTC | CASSYSTGTAFEQYF
. | . | TRBJ1-5 | TRBV20-1 | TGCAGTGCTAGTAAGGGGAATCAGCCCCAGCATTTT | CSASKGNQPQHF
. | . | TRBJ2-2 | TRBV7-3 | TGTGCCAGCAGCCCCACCGCCCCGACGGCGAACACCGGGGAGCTGTTTTTT | CASSPTAPTANTGELFF
. | . | TRBJ2-1 | TRBV12-5 | TGTGCTAGTGGTTTATCCTGGGGGGGCAGCTCCTACAATGAGCAGTTCTTC | CASGLSWGGSSYNEQFF
. | . | TRBJ1-5 | TRBV6-5 | TGTGCCAGCAGGATACAGGGCAATCAGCCCCAGCATTTT | CASRIQGNQPQHF
TRBD1 | . | TRBJ1-2 | TRBV19 | TGTGCCAGTAGTATACCCCCCGGACAGGGTGTTAACTATGGCTACACCTTC | CASSIPPGQGVNYGYTF
. | . | TRBJ1-5 | TRBV2 | TGTGCCAGCAGTCGCGACATGCTGGCTAATCAGCCCCAGCATTTT | CASSRDMLANQPQHF
TRBD1 | . | TRBJ2-7 | TRBV6-6 | TGTGCCAGCAGCCCCCCGGGACAGGGGCCTACTGAGCAGTACTTC | CASSPPGQGPTEQYF
. | . | TRBJ1-4 | TRBV7-8 | TGTGCCAGCAGCTTAGTAACGAAGCGGCTGTTTTTT | CASSLVTKRLFF
. | . | TRBJ1-1 | TRBV19 | TGTGCCAGTAGTATCCTAACAGGGAACACTGAAGCTTTCTTT | CASSILTGNTEAFF
TRBD1 | . | TRBJ2-7 | TRBV6-1 | TGTGCCAGCAGTGGACAGGGGGCGCTGGGATCCTACGAGCAGTACTTC | CASSGQGALGSYEQYF
. | . | TRBJ1-5 | TRBV19 | TGTGCCAGTTCGGACAGCTTGGGGCAGCCCCAGCATTTT | CASSDSLGQPQHF
. | once | TRBJ2-7 | TRBV30 | TGTGCCTGGAGTGCCGGGACCGGGTCGGACGAGCAGTACTTC | CAWSAGTGSDEQYF
. | . | TRBJ2-3 | TRBV3-1/TRBV3-2 | TGTGCCAGCAGCCACCGGACTACGGGGGGCACAGATACGCAGTATTTT | CASSHRTTGGTDTQYF
. | . | TRBJ1-1 | TRBV12-2 | TGTGCAAGTCGCTTAGCGAGAGGGGCGGGTGAAGCTTTCTTT | CASRLARGAGEAFF
. | . | TRBJ2-3 | TRBV20-1 | TGCAGTGCTCGTGCCGGGTTTTATACAGATACGCAGTATTTT | CSARAGFYTDTQYF
. | . | TRBJ1-4 | TRBV29-1 | TGCAGCGGTCAGGGGCCTGGGGAAAAACTGTTTTTT | CSGQGPGEKLFF
TRBD1 | . | TRBJ2-1 | TRBV14 | TGTGCCAGCAGCCAAGATCGAGCCGGGACAGGGGTTTGGTACAATGAGCAGTTCTTC | CASSQDRAGTGVWYNEQFF
TRBD1 | . | TRBJ1-5 | TRBV2 | TGTGCCAGTCTACAGGGGGTTGATCAGCCCCAGCATTTT | CASLQGVDQPQHF